This T cell receptor (beta chain) was sequenced in a study of blood T cell repertoires in COVID-19. The assay was immunoSEQ multiplex PCR, and TCRdb's table has in-frame clones only and misses some. The sample includes 250,000 or so clones, about 90% of them seen just once. This CDR3 contains 15 residues. Germline V gene data show CDR1 as SGHRS and CDR2 as YFSETQ. Trimming at V came to 2 bases and at J to 5 bases, leaving 6 bases not matched to a gene. Sequencing was performed on peripheral blood. The chain couples TRBV5-1 to TRBJ2-1; 8 positions agree with TRBD1. This receptor was obtained from a young man with COVID-19, enrolled during active disease. The CDR3 sequence is CASSLGQGSHNEQFF. The CDR3 DNA sequence: TGCGCCAGCAGCTTAGGACAGGGTTCCCACAATGAGCAGTTCTTC. Based on the CDR3 plus reference TRBV5-1 and TRBJ2-1, the full variable domain is KAGVTQTPRYLIKTRGQQVTLSCSPISGHRSVSWYQQTPGQGLQFLFEYFSETQRNKGNFPGRFSGRQFSNSRSEMNVSTLELGDSALYLCASSLGQGSHNEQFFGPGTRLTVL.